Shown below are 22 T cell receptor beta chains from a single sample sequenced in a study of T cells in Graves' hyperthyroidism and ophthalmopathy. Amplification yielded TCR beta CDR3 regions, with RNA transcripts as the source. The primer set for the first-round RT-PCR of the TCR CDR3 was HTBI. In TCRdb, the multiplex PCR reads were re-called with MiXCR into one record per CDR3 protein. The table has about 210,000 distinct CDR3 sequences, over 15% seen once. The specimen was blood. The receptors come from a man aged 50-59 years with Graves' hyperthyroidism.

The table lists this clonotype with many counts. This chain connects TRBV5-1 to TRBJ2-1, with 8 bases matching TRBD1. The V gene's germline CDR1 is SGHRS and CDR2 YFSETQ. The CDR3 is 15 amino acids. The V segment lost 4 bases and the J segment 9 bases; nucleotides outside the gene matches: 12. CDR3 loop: CASSHRTGLTGEQFF. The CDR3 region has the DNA TGCGCCAGCAGCCATCGGACAGGGTTAACGGGTGAGCAGTTCTTC.

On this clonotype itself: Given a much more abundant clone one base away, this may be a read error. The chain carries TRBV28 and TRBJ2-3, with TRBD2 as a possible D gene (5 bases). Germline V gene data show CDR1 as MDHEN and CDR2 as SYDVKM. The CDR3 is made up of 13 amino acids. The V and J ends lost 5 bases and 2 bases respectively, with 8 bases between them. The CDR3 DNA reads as TGTGCCAGCAGTCGGACTCACACAGATACGCAGTATTTT. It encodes CASSRTHTDTQYF.

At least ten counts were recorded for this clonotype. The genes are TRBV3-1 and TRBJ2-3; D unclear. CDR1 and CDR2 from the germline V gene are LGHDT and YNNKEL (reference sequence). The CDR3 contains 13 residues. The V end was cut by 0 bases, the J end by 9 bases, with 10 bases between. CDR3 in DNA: TGTGCCAGCAGCCAAGACAGTGCTCGGACGCAGTATTTT. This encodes CASSQDSARTQYF.

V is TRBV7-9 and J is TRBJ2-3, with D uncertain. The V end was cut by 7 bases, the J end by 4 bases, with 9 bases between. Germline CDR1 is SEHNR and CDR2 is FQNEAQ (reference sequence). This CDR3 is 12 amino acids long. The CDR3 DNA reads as TGTGCCAGCACTGGGCCGCCAGATACGCAGTATTTT. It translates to CASTGPPDTQYF.

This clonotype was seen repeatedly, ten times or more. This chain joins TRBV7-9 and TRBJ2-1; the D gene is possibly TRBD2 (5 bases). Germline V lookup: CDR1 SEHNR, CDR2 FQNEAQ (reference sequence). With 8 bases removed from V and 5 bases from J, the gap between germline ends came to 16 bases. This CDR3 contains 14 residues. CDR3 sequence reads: CASGSKRTHNEQFF. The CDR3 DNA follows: TGTGCCAGCGGGAGTAAAAGGACCCACAATGAGCAGTTCTTC.

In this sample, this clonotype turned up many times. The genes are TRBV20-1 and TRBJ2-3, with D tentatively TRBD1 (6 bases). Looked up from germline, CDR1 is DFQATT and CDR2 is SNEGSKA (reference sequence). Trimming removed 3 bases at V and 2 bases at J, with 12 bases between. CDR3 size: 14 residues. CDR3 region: CSASQGIYTDTQYF. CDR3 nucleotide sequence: TGCAGTGCTAGTCAGGGGATCTACACAGATACGCAGTATTTT.

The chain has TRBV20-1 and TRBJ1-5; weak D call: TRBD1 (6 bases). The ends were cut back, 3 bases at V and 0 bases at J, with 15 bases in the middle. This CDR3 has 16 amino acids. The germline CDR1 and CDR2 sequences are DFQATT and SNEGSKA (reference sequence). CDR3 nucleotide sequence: TGCAGTGCTAGCCCTACAGGGTTCCATAGCAATCAGCCCCAGCATTTT. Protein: CSASPTGFHSNQPQHF.

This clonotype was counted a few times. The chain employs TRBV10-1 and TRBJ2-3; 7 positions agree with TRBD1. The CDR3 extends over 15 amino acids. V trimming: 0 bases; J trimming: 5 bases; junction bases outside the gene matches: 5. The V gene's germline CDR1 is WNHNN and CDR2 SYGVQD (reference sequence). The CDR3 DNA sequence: TGCGCCAGCAGTGAGTCGACAGGGAGTGGAGATACGCAGTATTTT. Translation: CASSESTGSGDTQYF.

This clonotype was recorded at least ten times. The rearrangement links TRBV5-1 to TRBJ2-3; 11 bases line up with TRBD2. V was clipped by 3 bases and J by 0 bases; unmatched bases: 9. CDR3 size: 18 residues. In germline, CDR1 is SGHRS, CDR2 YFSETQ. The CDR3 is CASSWIGSSGRSTDTQYF. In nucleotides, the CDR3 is TGCGCCAGCAGCTGGATTGGGTCTAGCGGGAGGAGCACAGATACGCAGTATTTT.

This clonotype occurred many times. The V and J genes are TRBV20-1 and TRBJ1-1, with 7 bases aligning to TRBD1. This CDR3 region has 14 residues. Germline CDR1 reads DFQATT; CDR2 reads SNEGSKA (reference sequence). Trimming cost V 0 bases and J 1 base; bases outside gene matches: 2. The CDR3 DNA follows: TGCAGTGCTAGAGATTACAGGGGGAACACTGAAGCTTTCTTT. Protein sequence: CSARDYRGNTEAFF.

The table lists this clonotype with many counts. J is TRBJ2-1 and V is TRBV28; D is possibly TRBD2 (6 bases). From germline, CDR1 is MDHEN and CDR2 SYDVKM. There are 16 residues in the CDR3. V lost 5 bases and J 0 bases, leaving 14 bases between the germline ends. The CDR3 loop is CASSISGDGSYNEQFF. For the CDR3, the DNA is TGTGCCAGCAGTATATCGGGGGACGGCTCCTACAATGAGCAGTTCTTC. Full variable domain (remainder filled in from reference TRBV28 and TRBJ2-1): DVKVTQSSRYLVKRTGEKVFLECVQDMDHENMFWYRQDPGLGLRLIYFSYDVKMKEKGDIPEGYSVSREKKERFSLILESASTNQTSMYLCASSISGDGSYNEQFFGPGTRLTVL.

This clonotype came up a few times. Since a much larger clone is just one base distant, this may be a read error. CDR3 residues: CASSYGPIAGAYNEQLF. The CDR3 DNA reads as TGTGCCAGCAGTTACGGGCCGATAGCGGGAGCCTACAATGAGCAGCTCTTC. The chain has TRBV6-5 and TRBJ2-1, with 9 nucleotides matching TRBD2. The CDR3 has 17 residues. From germline, CDR1 is MNHEY and CDR2 SVGAGI.

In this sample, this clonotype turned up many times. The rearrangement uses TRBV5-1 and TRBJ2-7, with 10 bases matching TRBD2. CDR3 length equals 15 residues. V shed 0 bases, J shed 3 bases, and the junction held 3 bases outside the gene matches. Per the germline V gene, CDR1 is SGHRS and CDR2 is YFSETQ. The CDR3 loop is CASSLEASGSYEQYF. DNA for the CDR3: TGCGCCAGCAGCTTGGAAGCTAGCGGGAGCTACGAGCAGTACTTC.

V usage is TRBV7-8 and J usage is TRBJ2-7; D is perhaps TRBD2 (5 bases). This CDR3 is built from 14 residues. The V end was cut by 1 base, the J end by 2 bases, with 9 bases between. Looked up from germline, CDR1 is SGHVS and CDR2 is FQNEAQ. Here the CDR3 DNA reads TGTGCCAGCAGCTTAGAAGTGGGAGCCTACGAGCAGTACTTC. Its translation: CASSLEVGAYEQYF.

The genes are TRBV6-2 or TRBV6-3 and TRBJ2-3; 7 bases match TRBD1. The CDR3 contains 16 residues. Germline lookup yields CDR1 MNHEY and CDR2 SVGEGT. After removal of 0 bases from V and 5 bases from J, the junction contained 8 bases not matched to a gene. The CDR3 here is CASSYSRGNRGDTQYF. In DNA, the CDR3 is TGTGCCAGCAGTTACTCACGCGGAAACAGGGGAGATACGCAGTATTTT.

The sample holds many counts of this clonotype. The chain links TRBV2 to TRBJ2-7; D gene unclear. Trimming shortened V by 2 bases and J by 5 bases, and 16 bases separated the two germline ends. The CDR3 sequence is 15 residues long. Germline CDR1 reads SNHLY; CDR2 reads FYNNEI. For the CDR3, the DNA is TGTGCCAGCAGTGAACCCGGGCCGAGGATGAACGAGCAGTACTTC. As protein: CASSEPGPRMNEQYF.

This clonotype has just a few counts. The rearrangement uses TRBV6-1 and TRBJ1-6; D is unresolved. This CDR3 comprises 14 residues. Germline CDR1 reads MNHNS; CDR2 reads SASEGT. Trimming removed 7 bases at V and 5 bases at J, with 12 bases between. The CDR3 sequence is CASTQRRDNSPLHF. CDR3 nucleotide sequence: TGTGCCAGCACTCAAAGGAGGGATAATTCACCCCTCCACTTT.

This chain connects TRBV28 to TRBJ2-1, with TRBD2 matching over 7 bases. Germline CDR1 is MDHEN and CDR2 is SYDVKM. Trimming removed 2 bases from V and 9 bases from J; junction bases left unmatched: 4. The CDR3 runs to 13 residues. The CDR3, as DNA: TGTGCCAGCAGTTTACCTCAGCGGGGTGAGCAGTTCTTC. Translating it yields CASSLPQRGEQFF.

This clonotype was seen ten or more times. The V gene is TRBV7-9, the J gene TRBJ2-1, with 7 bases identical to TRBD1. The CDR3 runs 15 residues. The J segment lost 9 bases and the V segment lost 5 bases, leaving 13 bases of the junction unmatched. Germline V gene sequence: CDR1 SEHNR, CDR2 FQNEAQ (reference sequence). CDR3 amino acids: CASSTRQGPISEQFF. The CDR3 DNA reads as TGTGCCAGCAGCACCCGACAGGGCCCCATCAGTGAGCAGTTCTTC.

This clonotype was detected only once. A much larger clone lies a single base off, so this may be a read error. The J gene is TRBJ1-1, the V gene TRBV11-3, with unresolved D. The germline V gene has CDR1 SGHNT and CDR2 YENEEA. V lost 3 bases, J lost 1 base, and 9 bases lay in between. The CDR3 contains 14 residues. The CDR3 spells CASSFRAPNTEAFF. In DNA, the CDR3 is TGTGCCAGCAGCTTTCGGGCCCCGAACACTGAAGCTTTCTTT.

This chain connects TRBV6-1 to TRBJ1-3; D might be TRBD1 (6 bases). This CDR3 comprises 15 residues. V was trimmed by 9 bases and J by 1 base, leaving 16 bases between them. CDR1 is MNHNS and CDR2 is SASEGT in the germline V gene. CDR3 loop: CARKSGAQSGNTIYF. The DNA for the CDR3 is TGTGCCAGGAAATCAGGGGCACAATCTGGAAACACCATATATTTT.

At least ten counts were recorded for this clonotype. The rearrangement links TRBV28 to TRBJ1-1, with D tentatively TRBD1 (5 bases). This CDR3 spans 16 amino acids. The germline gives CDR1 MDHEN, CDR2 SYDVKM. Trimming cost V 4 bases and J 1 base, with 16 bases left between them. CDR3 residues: CASSYPSPGTNTEAFF. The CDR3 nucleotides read TGTGCCAGCAGTTACCCCTCGCCAGGGACGAACACTGAAGCTTTCTTT.